This T cell receptor beta chain was obtained from a study of T cells in Graves' hyperthyroidism and ophthalmopathy. General study findings and limits: Model output signaled ophthalmopathy a median 6.5 months ahead of onset. Blood shared most expanded thyroid clonotypes above 0.001.

V was trimmed by 3 bases and J by 0 bases, leaving 8 bases between them. Per the germline V gene, CDR1 is LGHDT and CDR2 is YNNKEL (reference sequence). The CDR3 loop spans 15 amino acids. The source material, RNA transcripts, was used to amplify TCR beta CDR3 regions. The TCR CDR3 was amplified in a first-round RT-PCR using the HTBI primer set. MiXCR, applied by TCRdb to the multiplex PCR reads, yields one record per CDR3 protein. The data contain about 610,000 distinct CDR3 sequences, approximately 15% of them singletons. This clonotype has just a few counts. What it binds is not known. Inclusion characteristics of ophthalmopathy patients comprised a Clinical Activity Score of at least 3, a NOSPECS grade of at least 4, and duration under 3 months. Exclusion followed for patients with uncontrolled infection, other autoimmune disease, pregnancy or lactation.

Material for sequencing was blood. The TCR sequence derives from a woman in her forties with Graves' ophthalmopathy. The chain uses TRBV3-1 and TRBJ2-2; D remains unclear. DNA of the CDR3: TGTGCCAGCAGCCAGCATACAACGAACACCGGGGAGCTGTTTTTT. Translation: CASSQHTTNTGELFF.